This T cell receptor (beta chain) comes out of a study of blood T cell repertoires in COVID-19. Turning to the study itself: Italy, Spain and the United States were the sources of the convalescent and acute COVID-19 samples.

Produced via immunoSEQ multiplex PCR; TCRdb's table is partial and in-frame only. The data contain 220,000 or so clones, 85% to 90% of them singletons. Germline V gives CDR1 MDHEN, CDR2 SYDVKM. The CDR3 consists of 16 residues. The V end was cut by 7 bases, the J end by 1 base, with 17 bases between. Participants were aged about 18 to 100 years from 20 to 30 US areas. Self-reported history from a screening survey and questionnaire set each donor's cohort. Exposed participants came across a COVID-19 case within 2 weeks before study entry. The source material was PBMCs or T cells enriched from blood (not recorded which). The chain recombines TRBV28 with TRBJ2-4; TRBD2 is a possible D gene (6 bases). The receptor was isolated from a young man who had been exposed to COVID-19. CDR3 protein: CASTAAGRDAKNIQYF. In nucleotides, the CDR3 is TGTGCCAGCACAGCTGCGGGACGGGATGCCAAAAACATTCAGTACTTC.